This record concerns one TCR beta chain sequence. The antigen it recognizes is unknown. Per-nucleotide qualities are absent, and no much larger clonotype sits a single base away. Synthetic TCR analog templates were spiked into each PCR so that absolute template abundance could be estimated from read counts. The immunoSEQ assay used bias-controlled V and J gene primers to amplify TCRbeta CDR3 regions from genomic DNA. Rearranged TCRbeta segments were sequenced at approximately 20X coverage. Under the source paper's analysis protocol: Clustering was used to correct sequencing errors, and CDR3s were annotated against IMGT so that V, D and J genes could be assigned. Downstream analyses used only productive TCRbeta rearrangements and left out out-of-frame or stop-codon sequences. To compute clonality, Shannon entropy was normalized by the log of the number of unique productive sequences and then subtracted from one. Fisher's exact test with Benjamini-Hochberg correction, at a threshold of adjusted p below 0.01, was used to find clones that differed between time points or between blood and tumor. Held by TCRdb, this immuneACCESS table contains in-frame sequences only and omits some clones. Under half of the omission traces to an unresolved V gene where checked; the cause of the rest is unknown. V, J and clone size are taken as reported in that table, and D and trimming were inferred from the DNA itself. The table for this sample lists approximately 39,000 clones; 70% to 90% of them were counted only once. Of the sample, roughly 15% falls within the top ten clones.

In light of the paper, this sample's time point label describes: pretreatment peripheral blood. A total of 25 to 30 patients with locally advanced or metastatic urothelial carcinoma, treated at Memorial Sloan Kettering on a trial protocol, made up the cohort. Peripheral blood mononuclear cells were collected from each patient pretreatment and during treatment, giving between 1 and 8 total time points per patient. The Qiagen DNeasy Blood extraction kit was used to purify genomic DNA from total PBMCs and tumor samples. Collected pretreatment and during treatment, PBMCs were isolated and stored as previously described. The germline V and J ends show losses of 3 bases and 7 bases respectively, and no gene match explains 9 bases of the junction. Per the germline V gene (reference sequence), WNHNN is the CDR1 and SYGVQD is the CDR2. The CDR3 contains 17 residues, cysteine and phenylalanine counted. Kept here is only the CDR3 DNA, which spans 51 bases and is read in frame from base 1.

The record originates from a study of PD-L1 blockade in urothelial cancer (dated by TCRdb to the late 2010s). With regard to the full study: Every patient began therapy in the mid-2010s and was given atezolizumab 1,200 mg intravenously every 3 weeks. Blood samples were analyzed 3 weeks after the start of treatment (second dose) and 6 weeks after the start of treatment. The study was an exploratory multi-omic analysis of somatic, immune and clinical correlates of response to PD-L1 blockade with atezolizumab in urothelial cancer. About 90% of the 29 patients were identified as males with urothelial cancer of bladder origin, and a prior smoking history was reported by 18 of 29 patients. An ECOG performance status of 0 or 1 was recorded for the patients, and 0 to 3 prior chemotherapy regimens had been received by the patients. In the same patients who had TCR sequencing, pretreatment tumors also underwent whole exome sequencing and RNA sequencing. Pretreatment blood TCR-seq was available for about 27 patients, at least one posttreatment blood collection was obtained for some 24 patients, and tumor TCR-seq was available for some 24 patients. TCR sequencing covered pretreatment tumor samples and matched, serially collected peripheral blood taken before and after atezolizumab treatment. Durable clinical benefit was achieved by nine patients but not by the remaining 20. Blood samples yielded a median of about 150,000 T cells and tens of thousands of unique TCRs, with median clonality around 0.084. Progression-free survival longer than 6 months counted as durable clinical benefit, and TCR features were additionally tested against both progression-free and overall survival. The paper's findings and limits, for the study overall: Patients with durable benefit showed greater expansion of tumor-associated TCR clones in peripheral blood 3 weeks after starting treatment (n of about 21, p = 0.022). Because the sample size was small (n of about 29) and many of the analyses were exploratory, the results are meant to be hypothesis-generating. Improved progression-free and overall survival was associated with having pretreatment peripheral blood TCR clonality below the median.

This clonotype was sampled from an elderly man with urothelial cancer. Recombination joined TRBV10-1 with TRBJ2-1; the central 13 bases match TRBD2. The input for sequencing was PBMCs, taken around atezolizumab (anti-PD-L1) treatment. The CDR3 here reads CASSDFTSGRAGNEQFF. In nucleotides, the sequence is TGCGCCAGCAGTGACTTTACTAGCGGGAGGGCCGGTAATGAGCAGTTCTTC.